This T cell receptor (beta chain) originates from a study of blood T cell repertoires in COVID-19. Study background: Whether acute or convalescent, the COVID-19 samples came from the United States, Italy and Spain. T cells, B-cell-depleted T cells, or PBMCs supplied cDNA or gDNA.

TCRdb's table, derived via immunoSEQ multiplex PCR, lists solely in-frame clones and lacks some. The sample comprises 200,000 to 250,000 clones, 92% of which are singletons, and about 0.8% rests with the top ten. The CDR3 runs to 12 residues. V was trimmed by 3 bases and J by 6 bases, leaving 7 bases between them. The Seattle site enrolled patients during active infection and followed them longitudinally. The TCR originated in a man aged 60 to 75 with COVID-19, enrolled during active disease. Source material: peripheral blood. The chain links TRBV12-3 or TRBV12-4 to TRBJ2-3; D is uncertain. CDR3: CASSFYSDTQYF. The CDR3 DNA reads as TGTGCCAGCAGTTTTTACTCCGATACGCAGTATTTT.